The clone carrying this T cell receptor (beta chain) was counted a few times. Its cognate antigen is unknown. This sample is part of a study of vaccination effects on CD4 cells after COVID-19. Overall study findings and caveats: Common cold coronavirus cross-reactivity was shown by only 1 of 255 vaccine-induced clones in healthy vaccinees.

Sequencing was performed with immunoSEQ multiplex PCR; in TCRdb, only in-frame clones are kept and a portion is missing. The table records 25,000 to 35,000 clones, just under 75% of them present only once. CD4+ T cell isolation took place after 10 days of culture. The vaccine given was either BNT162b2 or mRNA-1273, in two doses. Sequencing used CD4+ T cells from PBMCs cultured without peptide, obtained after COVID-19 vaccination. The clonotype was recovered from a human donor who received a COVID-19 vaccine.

For the CDR3, the DNA is TGTGCCAGCAGCTTATTGGTTTACTATGGCTACACCTTC. Its protein product is CASSLLVYYGYTF. This chain joins TRBV7-2 and TRBJ1-2; unclear D gene. The V end lost 2 bases, the J end lost 3 bases, and 7 bases lay between the germline ends. The length of the CDR3 is 13 residues. The germline gives CDR1 SGHTA, CDR2 FQGNSA.